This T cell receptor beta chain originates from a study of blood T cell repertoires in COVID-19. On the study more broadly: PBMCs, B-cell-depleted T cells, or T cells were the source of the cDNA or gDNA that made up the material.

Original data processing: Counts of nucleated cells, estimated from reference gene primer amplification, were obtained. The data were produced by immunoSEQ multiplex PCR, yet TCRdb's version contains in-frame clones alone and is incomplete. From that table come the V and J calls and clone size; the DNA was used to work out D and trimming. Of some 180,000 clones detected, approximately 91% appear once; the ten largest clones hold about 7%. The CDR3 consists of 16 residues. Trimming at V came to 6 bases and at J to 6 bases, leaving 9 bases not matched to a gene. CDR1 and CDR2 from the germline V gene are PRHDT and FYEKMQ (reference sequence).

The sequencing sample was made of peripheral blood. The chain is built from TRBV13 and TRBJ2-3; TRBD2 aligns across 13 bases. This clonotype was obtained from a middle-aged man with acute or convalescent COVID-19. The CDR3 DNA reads TGTGCCAGCAGTCCGAACTCGGGACTAGCGGGGGATACGCAGTATTTT. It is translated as CASSPNSGLAGDTQYF.